Listed below are T cell receptor beta chains from one sample, sequenced in a study of graft-versus-host responses after intestinal transplantation. The table came from immunoSEQ multiplex PCR; TCRdb's copy has only in-frame clones and leaves some out. The sample consists of 85,000 to 100,000 clones, 85% to 95% of them appearing once. These TCRs' antigens remain unknown. The source material was unstimulated CD8+ T cells sorted from spleen or lymph node cells, sampled before intestinal transplant. The source is a human donor who received an intestinal transplant. CDR3s include the opening cysteine and the closing phenylalanine or tryptophan. D genes are given only for firm matches. A row's size may be missing; if present it is once, few, many or a size class.

>TRBJ1-4|TRBV21-1|few|NA
TGTGCCAGCAGCAAACCAGGAAACAGGGGGACTGAAAAACTGTTTTTT
CASSKPGNRGTEKLFF
>TRBJ2-7|TRBV7-2|NA|TRBD1
TGTGCCAGCAGCTTAGACCAGGGGGCGTTAGGCTACGAGCAGTACTTC
CASSLDQGALGYEQYF
>TRBJ1-6|TRBV6-1|NA|NA
TGTGCCAGCGGGGAAGGACTGCAGAGCTCCTATAATTCACCCCTCCACTTT
CASGEGLQSSYNSPLHF
>TRBJ1-3|TRBV2|NA|NA
TGTGCCAGCAGTGAGTCTGCGCTCAGGGGCAGCTCTGGAAACACCATATATTTT
CASSESALRGSSGNTIYF
>TRBJ2-7|TRBV5-4|NA|NA
TGTGCCAGCAGAGATGACTCGGGTGACGAGCAGTACTTC
CASRDDSGDEQYF
>TRBJ2-3|TRBV7-2|NA|TRBD2
TGTGCCAGCAGCTTAGAACCGCTAGCGGGTAGCAGCACAGATACGCAGTATTTT
CASSLEPLAGSSTDTQYF
>TRBJ2-7|TRBV7-9|few|TRBD2
TGTGCCAGCAGCTTAGCCGGACTAGCGGGATCCTACGAGCAGTACTTC
CASSLAGLAGSYEQYF
>TRBJ1-6|TRBV10-2|NA|NA
TGCGCCAGCAGTGATGGAGGGGCAAGGAATTCACCCCTCCACTTT
CASSDGGARNSPLHF
>TRBJ2-1|TRBV19|once|TRBD1
TGTGCCAGTAGTATGTGGACAGGGACCCTCAATGAGCAGTTCTTC
CASSMWTGTLNEQFF
>TRBJ1-1|TRBV5-7|NA|TRBD1
TGTGCCAGCATCAAAGAGAGGGACAGGGTCCCTGAAGCTTTCTTT
CASIKERDRVPEAFF